This T cell receptor (beta chain) was sequenced in a study of blood T cell repertoires in COVID-19. Original methodology: Researchers report that nucleated cell counts were estimated from reference gene primer amplification. Only in-frame clones appear in the TCRdb table, and some are missing; sequencing was by immunoSEQ multiplex PCR. D and trimming come from the DNA, and the V and J calls and clone size come from that table. Of around 380,000 clones listed, more than 65% are singletons. This CDR3 is 14 amino acids long. Germline V gene lookup returns CDR1 MDHEN and CDR2 SYDVKM. V was clipped by 6 bases and J by 3 bases, with 14 bases between them.

This TCR derives from a human donor with acute or convalescent COVID-19. The donor label of this sample is uncertain. The rearrangement links TRBV28 to TRBJ1-2; D not certain. The sequenced material came from peripheral blood. This CDR3 is CASRGTPGDYGYTF. Here the CDR3 DNA reads TGTGCCAGCAGGGGAACGCCGGGAGACTATGGCTACACCTTC.